This T cell receptor (beta chain) was documented in a study of blood T cell repertoires in COVID-19. Study at large: There were acute and convalescent COVID-19 samples, and they came from the United States, Italy and Spain. PBMCs, B-cell-depleted T cells, or T cells provided the cDNA or gDNA that made up the material.

Deletions cut 6 bases from V and 3 bases from J, with 13 bases between. The CDR3 is 14 amino acids. CDR1 MNHEY and CDR2 SVGAGI come from the germline V gene. In the study's own analysis: Estimation of nucleated cell counts relied on the amplification of reference gene primers. The assay was immunoSEQ multiplex PCR, and TCRdb's table has in-frame clones only and misses some. V, J and clone size were drawn from that table, and D and trimming were deduced from the DNA. The table includes about 210,000 clones, roughly 86% detected once. The clonotype comes from a woman in her fifties or sixties with active or convalescent COVID-19. Sequences were obtained from peripheral blood. The chain couples TRBV6-5 to TRBJ2-3; D is perhaps TRBD1 (5 bases). The chain's CDR3 is CASSLLPGTDTQYF. The CDR3 region has the DNA TGTGCCAGCAGCCTACTCCCAGGGACAGATACGCAGTATTTT.